The present entry profiles one TCR beta chain with its context. Its cognate antigen has yet to be identified. No much larger clone is present one base from it, and per-base qualities are unavailable. The source of the sample is a study of cytomegalovirus exposure and HLA in healthy donors (dated by TCRdb to between 2016 and 2019). Turning to the overall study: According to an earlier analysis of 450 to 650 of the donors, 150 million to 200 million T cells yielded 100 million or so unique TCR beta sequences and about 300 Gb of sequence data. Using immunosequencing, the study profiled T cell repertoires from around 670 subjects and related those repertoires to cytomegalovirus serostatus. The study aimed to test whether signatures of past pathogen exposure could be identified by cataloging public T cell receptors. Every discovery cohort repertoire had been produced on one sequencing platform. To study patterns of TCR occurrence, a later analysis re-analyzed previously published TCR beta repertoires from around 670 donors and added high-resolution HLA genotyping. Roughly 300 gigabases of sequencing data and tens of millions of unique TCR sequences were included in an early release covering about 620 HLA-typed donors. In an earlier analysis of about 590 of the donors, high-throughput TCR beta sequencing was used to judge whether each TCR beta V gene segment behaved as functional or pseudogenic. Roughly 5 DR-DQ haplotypes were handled as single units for association and clustering, since linkage in the cohort was strong. HLA typing covered class I and class II loci at four-digit resolution. The number of donors typed differed by locus, with 629-630 for A, B, C, DRB1 and DQB1, around 500 for DQA1, nearly 610 for DPA1, and approximately 470 for DPB1. Alongside the repertoire data, information on donor age, sex, ethnicity and CMV serostatus was compiled. High-throughput TCR immunosequencing, statistical association of individual TCRs with disease status, and machine learning were combined to predict cytomegalovirus infection status. Of the roughly 390 genotyped donors, less than 90% were placed in the genetic ancestry cluster associated with self-reported Caucasian donors. In the later analysis, no new phenotypic data were used to find candidate immune exposures; instead, reliance was placed on TCR beta sequences and their occurrence across donors. Among around 400 genotyped donors of the cohort, an average of roughly 240,000 unique TCR beta nucleotide sequences were sequenced per donor, roughly a sixth of them non-productive. Genome-wide SNP genotypes for about 55% of the roughly 670 donors were used in a later genetic analysis, which treated that subset as a discovery cohort. Along with the roughly 700-subject first cohort, a separate validation cohort of over a hundred different subjects was used.

Beyond this particular receptor, the publication reports: A later analysis found that HLA-associated TCR beta chains were more clonally expanded and had lower generation probabilities than equally common non-associated chains. A total of 150 or so TCR beta chains were listed by the study as associated with cytomegalovirus. In both the original and validation cohorts, the classifier was reported to diagnose cytomegalovirus status with high specificity and sensitivity. The authors suggested that the approach could potentially be extended to other disease states and immunological phenotypes. Because HLA typing was missing for some donors at each locus, association tests included only the typed subset. Linkage disequilibrium might explain the correlated functional status among segregating V segments, but an unknown experimental factor could not be excluded. A further reported finding was that TCR beta sequences accurately predicted the HLA-A and HLA-B alleles for most subjects in the first cohort. Roughly uniform sequencing depth across donors was assumed in presence/absence analyses, although this assumption may not hold. Broadly in line with IMGT annotations, most TCR beta V segments showed up in productive rearrangements about 87% or about 30% of the time in an earlier analysis of about 500 of the donors. Specific HLA alleles were associated with more than 15,000 TCR beta sequences at a false discovery rate of 0.05 in a later analysis. In vitro tests confirmed that a few of the cytomegalovirus-associated TCR beta chains recognize cytomegalovirus antigens. In a later genetic analysis, fewer N-insertions in productive TCRs were reported among donors in an Asian-associated ancestry cluster than the 666-donor mean. When HLA alleles, especially DR and DQ, strongly co-occurred, attributing TCR associations to individual alleles was difficult. Some IMGT-functional V segments, including TRBV6-2 and TRBV6-3, could not be told apart with the 87-base-pair reads, so those segments were excluded. A cluster of highly shared sequence variants was judged likely to be a technical artifact of the sequencing pipeline. Around 16 rarely observed V segments, including chromosome 9 orphons, were excluded from the earlier analysis of several hundred of the donors because counts were too low. While some public TCRs were present in many individuals, most TCR sequences turned up only very rarely across donors. In a later analysis, several top co-occurrence clusters were reported to appear linked to parvovirus B19, influenza, CMV and Epstein-Barr virus. This cohort had only TCR beta chains sequenced, and the lack of alpha or paired-chain data limited which features could be detected. In a later analysis, most CMV-associated TCR beta chains were found to appear HLA-restricted, with HLA associations seemingly driven largely by CMV exposure. CMV serostatus was the only immune exposure information available for the cohort. An association between a missense DCLRE1C variant and V-gene and J-gene trimming of TCR beta chains was found in a later genetic analysis and replicated in an independent cohort. In a later analysis, TCR association rates were found to vary across HLA loci, with the most associated TCRs seen for DRB1 alleles and the fewest for HLA-C alleles.

The cohort was made up of approximately 670 healthy bone marrow donors. Cohort members were all nominally healthy when sampled, although unrecorded immune exposures were likely present. The donor tested CMV seropositive and was one of the 289 seropositive cohort members. A peripheral blood sample was provided by each donor, and peripheral blood mononuclear cells were used for TCR beta sequencing. The Qiagen DNeasy Blood Extraction Kit was used to extract genomic DNA from the blood cell samples. Receptor amplification or capture employed the immunoSEQ multiplex PCR assay. For the multiplex PCR, a mixture combining 60 forward primers for TCR Vbeta segments and 13 reverse primers for TCR Jbeta segments was used. The CDR3 region of rearranged TCR beta genes was amplified from genomic DNA with a multiplex PCR assay. The amplified TCR beta libraries were sequenced on the Illumina HiSeq System as 87-base-pair reads. Regarding the original processing steps: In a later analysis, some 80 million unique TCR beta chains were counted across the 690 or so repertoires, and roughly 11 million of these chains were shared by at least two donors. A nearest-neighbor algorithm error-corrected the raw reads and collapsed the reads into unique sequences, merging closely related sequences to remove PCR and sequencing errors. Alignment of CDR3 sequences to IMGT reference sequences was used to assign V, D and J gene segments. For a sequence to be retained, a match of at least six nucleotides to both a V gene segment and a J gene segment was required. A rearrangement was called productive if the CDR3 had no stop codons and remained in frame with V and J, and every other rearrangement was called non-productive. Following IMGT convention, CDR3 was defined as the stretch from the second conserved V-encoded cysteine up to the conserved J-encoded phenylalanine. In an earlier analysis of more than 550 of the donors, sequences lacking an unambiguous match to a single V gene segment were excluded. In an earlier analysis of some 590 of the donors, a V segment was called functional when productive rearrangements were above 56.7%, and segregating when the standard deviation between donors exceeded 5%. To diagnose cytomegalovirus status from the catalog of TCR beta chain sequences, a statistical classification framework was built. A later analysis assigned V and J genes by comparing TCR nucleotide sequences with IMGT/GENE-DB human TR gene sequences. The TCRdist pipeline was used in a later analysis to assign CDR3 sequences and most-parsimonious VDJ recombination scenarios. A later analysis defined each TCR beta chain by its CDR3 amino acid sequence plus V-gene family, and excluded reads lacking a unique V-gene family. A later analysis removed 600 or so highly shared, low-generation-probability nucleotide sequences to deal with suspected cross-contamination and a sequencing artifact. In a later analysis, a clonal expansion index was calculated for each public chain from normalized within-repertoire ranks of inferred template counts. A later analysis computed generation probabilities with a VDJ recombination model fitted to out-of-frame rearrangements, and checked the results against IGoR. Hypergeometric tests were used in a later analysis to score TCR-TCR, TCR-HLA and TCR-CMV co-occurrence, with a repertoire-size bias correction applied to the TCR pairs. In a later analysis, false discovery rates were estimated by permuting HLA or CMV assignments 20 times. In a later analysis, co-occurring TCRs were grouped using DBSCAN, with TCRdist sequence similarity added in when clustering inside HLA-allele-positive subsets. Repertoires with fewer than 30,000 or more than 120,000 public chains were left out of co-occurrence clustering, as were four to six repertoires with anomalous nucleotide sharing. The table was pulled from immuneACCESS by TCRdb, which kept in-frame rearrangements only. Such tables lose some clones; where checked, under half of the loss comes from unresolved V genes, and the rest has no known cause. For V, J and clone size, that table is used; D and trimming come from the DNA. The sample table holds 200,000 to 250,000 clones, of which approximately 81% were seen once. Around 8.6% of the sample rests with the top ten.

The germline V gene yields SGHTA for CDR1 and FQGTGA for CDR2. From the cysteine through the phenylalanine, the CDR3 covers 16 amino acids. Left in the record is the CDR3 DNA by itself, 48 bases read in frame from the first base. Relative to germline, V is missing 5 bases and J is missing 6 bases, with 7 bases of the junction outside any gene match. The sample taken for sequencing was PBMCs. This receptor chain uses TRBV7-3 and TRBJ2-2, and TRBD2 aligns with 12 junction nucleotides. The source is a woman aged 55-75 years in good health and CMV-seropositive. The CDR3: CASSPTRTSGAGELFF. The DNA reads TGTGCCAGCAGCCCAACGAGGACTAGCGGGGCCGGGGAGCTGTTTTTT.